This is a list of T cell receptor beta chains from one sample in a study of OX40 agonist ivuxolimab in advanced cancers. Method: immunoSEQ multiplex PCR; TCRdb's copy keeps in-frame clones and lacks some. Here the sample spans about 46,000 clones, around nine tenths being singletons. The sequenced sample was CD4+ or CD8+ T cells sorted from blood, obtained in a trial of the OX40 agonist ivuxolimab. These receptors originate from an adult with an advanced solid tumor such as melanoma, head and neck, liver or kidney cancer. Each CDR3 is given with its conserved first and last residue. D genes are given only for firm matches. Only part of the rows carry a size: once, few, many, or a class if the clone is expanded.

D | size | J | V | CDR3 | DNA
TRBD1 | NA | TRBJ2-3 | TRBV7-9 | CASSLTGGAKDTQYF | TGTGCCAGCAGCTTGACAGGGGGCGCGAAAGATACGCAGTATTTT
TRBD1 | NA | TRBJ1-1 | TRBV5-5 | CASSPDRGWPSTEAFF | TGTGCCAGCAGCCCCGACAGGGGATGGCCTAGCACTGAAGCTTTCTTT
TRBD2 | NA | TRBJ2-1 | TRBV7-6 | CASNSERGFVNEQFF | TGTGCCAGCAACTCGGAGCGGGGGTTTGTCAATGAGCAGTTCTTC
TRBD1 | NA | TRBJ2-1 | TRBV15 | CATNSPGTAIPYNEQFF | TGTGCCACCAACAGTCCCGGGACAGCTATCCCCTACAATGAGCAGTTCTTC
NA | NA | TRBJ2-7 | TRBV4-1 | CASSQALSSYEQYF | TGCGCCAGCAGCCAGGCCCTTAGCTCCTACGAGCAGTACTTC
TRBD2 | NA | TRBJ2-2 | TRBV19 | CASNYGGGTGELFF | TGTGCCAGTAACTACGGGGGGGGCACCGGGGAGCTGTTTTTT
NA | NA | TRBJ2-7 | TRBV7-9 | CASSYEAEGSYEQYF | TGTGCCAGCAGCTACGAGGCCGAAGGCTCCTACGAGCAGTACTTC
NA | NA | TRBJ2-1 | TRBV27 | CASSLLGTYNEQFF | TGTGCCAGCAGCTTACTCGGGACGTACAATGAGCAGTTCTTC
NA | NA | TRBJ1-2 | TRBV20-1 | CSARDYGYTF | TGCAGTGCTAGAGATTATGGCTACACCTTC
TRBD1 | NA | TRBJ1-6 | TRBV9 | CASSVVGTGNSPLHF | TGTGCCAGCAGCGTAGTAGGGACAGGCAATTCACCCCTCCACTTT
NA | NA | TRBJ2-7 | TRBV4-3 | CASSPWRTAAEQYF | TGCGCCAGCAGCCCATGGCGGACAGCCGCCGAGCAGTACTTC
NA | NA | TRBJ2-1 | TRBV7-3 | CASSLMGLPLAYNEQFF | TGTGCCAGCAGCTTAATGGGACTTCCGTTGGCCTACAATGAGCAGTTCTTC
TRBD1 | NA | TRBJ1-1 | TRBV19 | CASSLQGMNTEAFF | TGTGCCAGTAGCCTACAGGGGATGAACACTGAAGCTTTCTTT
NA | once | TRBJ2-3 | TRBV11-3 | CASSHAGLDTQYF | TGTGCCAGCAGCCACGCCGGGTTGGATACGCAGTATTTT
TRBD1 | few | TRBJ1-2 | TRBV4-1 | CASSRGQGSDGYTF | TGCGCCAGCAGCCGCGGACAGGGATCGGATGGCTACACCTTC
NA | NA | TRBJ2-7 | TRBV28 | CASTKFPTYEQYF | TGTGCCAGCACAAAATTCCCTACCTACGAGCAGTACTTC
NA | NA | TRBJ1-1 | TRBV9 | CASSVGQIPDRSNTEAFF | TGTGCCAGCAGCGTAGGTCAAATTCCGGACAGATCGAACACTGAAGCTTTCTTT
NA | NA | TRBJ1-1 | TRBV27 | CASSSGLNTEAFF | TGTGCCAGCAGTTCAGGGTTGAACACTGAAGCTTTCTTT
NA | NA | TRBJ1-1 | TRBV28 | CASSLLGIIPEAFF | TGTGCCAGCAGTTTACTAGGCATCATCCCTGAAGCTTTCTTT
NA | NA | TRBJ1-5 | TRBV14 | CASSQDKGKQPQHF | TGTGCCAGCAGCCAAGACAAGGGAAAACAGCCCCAGCATTTT
TRBD2 | NA | TRBJ2-7 | TRBV28 | CASSSGLAEHYEQYF | TGTGCCAGCAGTTCGGGACTAGCGGAACACTACGAGCAGTACTTC
NA | once | TRBJ2-2 | TRBV7-3 | CASSANTGELFF | TGTGCCAGCAGCGCGAACACCGGGGAGCTGTTTTTT
TRBD2 | NA | TRBJ2-1 | TRBV6-6 | CASSYSTSGDNNEQFF | TGTGCCAGCAGTTACTCTACTAGCGGGGATAACAATGAGCAGTTCTTC
NA | NA | TRBJ2-1 | TRBV2 | CASSDFAPNEQFF | TGTGCCAGCAGTGATTTCGCGCCCAATGAGCAGTTCTTC
NA | NA | TRBJ2-3 | TRBV29-1 | CSVEDRGGRADTQYF | TGCAGCGTTGAAGATCGAGGGGGGCGCGCAGATACGCAGTATTTT
NA | NA | TRBJ2-3 | TRBV28 | CASSFRGGIDTQYF | TGTGCCAGCAGTTTCAGGGGGGGGATAGATACGCAGTATTTT
NA | NA | TRBJ1-2 | TRBV5-1 | CASSSGQFNGYTF | TGCGCCAGCAGCTCGGGGCAGTTCAATGGCTACACCTTC
NA | NA | TRBJ1-5 | TRBV19 | CASSNTRAISNQPQHF | TGTGCCAGTAGTAATACAAGGGCCATAAGCAATCAGCCCCAGCATTTT
TRBD2 | NA | TRBJ2-5 | TRBV19 | CASSIDFTAGVKETQYF | TGTGCCAGTAGTATAGATTTTACGGCGGGGGTAAAAGAGACCCAGTACTTC
NA | once | TRBJ2-1 | TRBV5-1 | CASSPTGNEQFF | TGCGCCAGCAGCCCGACAGGCAATGAGCAGTTCTTC
TRBD2 | NA | TRBJ2-4 | TRBV7-6 | CASSGLAGGPGNIQYF | TGTGCCAGCAGCGGACTAGCGGGGGGGCCGGGAAACATTCAGTACTTC
TRBD2 | few | TRBJ2-7 | TRBV27 | CASSFFSGSYEQYF | TGTGCCAGCAGTTTCTTTAGCGGGAGCTACGAGCAGTACTTC
NA | few | TRBJ1-2 | TRBV2 | CASQPSAGYYGYTF | TGTGCCAGCCAGCCGTCCGCGGGCTATTATGGCTACACCTTC
NA | NA | TRBJ2-6 | TRBV9 | CASSVGEFSGANVLTF | TGTGCCAGCAGCGTAGGGGAATTCTCTGGGGCCAACGTCCTGACTTTC
NA | NA | TRBJ1-4 | TRBV5-4 | CASRSDSATNEKLFF | TGTGCCAGCAGGTCGGACAGTGCAACTAATGAAAAACTGTTTTTT
NA | NA | TRBJ2-7 | TRBV19 | CASSINRPGTLFSYEQYF | TGTGCCAGTAGTATCAACCGCCCCGGGACACTTTTTTCCTACGAGCAGTACTTC
NA | NA | TRBJ1-1 | TRBV5-1 | CASSLGGLAEAFF | TGCGCCAGCAGCTTGGGTGGGCTGGCAGAAGCTTTCTTT
TRBD1 | NA | TRBJ1-3 | TRBV4-1 | CASSLQGARNTIYF | TGCGCCAGCAGCCTTCAGGGGGCTAGGAACACCATATATTTT
TRBD1 | NA | TRBJ1-4 | TRBV9 | CASSFSGTGLNEKLFF | TGTGCCAGCAGCTTCTCCGGGACAGGTCTTAATGAAAAACTGTTTTTT
NA | NA | TRBJ2-3 | TRBV7-9 | CASSLGRTDTQYF | TGTGCCAGCAGCTTAGGACGCACAGATACGCAGTATTTT
TRBD1 | NA | TRBJ1-1 | TRBV19 | CASSPGQGGPEAFF | TGTGCCAGTAGCCCGGGACAGGGTGGCCCTGAAGCTTTCTTT
NA | NA | TRBJ2-3 | TRBV11-2 | CASSSPSSDTQYF | TGTGCCAGCAGCTCACCATCTAGTGATACGCAGTATTTT
TRBD1 | NA | TRBJ1-2 | TRBV28 | CASSLRKGQGGPANYGYTF | TGTGCCAGCAGTTTGCGGAAGGGACAGGGGGGTCCAGCTAACTATGGCTACACCTTC
TRBD1 | NA | TRBJ1-1 | TRBV19 | CASSASGGATEAFF | TGTGCCAGTAGTGCCTCAGGGGGCGCGACTGAAGCTTTCTTT
NA | NA | TRBJ1-1 | TRBV19 | CASSMGSHTEAFF | TGTGCCAGTAGTATGGGGTCCCACACTGAAGCTTTCTTT
TRBD1 | NA | TRBJ2-5 | TRBV7-8 | CASSRTAAGGWQETQYF | TGTGCCAGCAGCCGGACGGCGGCAGGGGGCTGGCAAGAGACCCAGTACTTC
TRBD2 | NA | TRBJ2-1 | TRBV29-1 | CSVAVPAGLAGGSSGNEQFF | TGCAGCGTTGCCGTCCCGGCGGGACTAGCGGGAGGTAGTAGTGGGAATGAGCAGTTCTTC
NA | NA | TRBJ2-1 | TRBV27 | CASSFASAILGEQFF | TGTGCCAGCAGTTTCGCCTCCGCGATATTAGGTGAGCAGTTCTTC
TRBD2 | NA | TRBJ2-1 | TRBV5-4 | CASSFPLAGYNEQFF | TGTGCCAGCAGCTTCCCGCTAGCGGGGTACAATGAGCAGTTCTTC